Sequencing of this T cell receptor (beta chain) was carried out in a study of CD8+CD57+ T cells in acquired aplastic anemia. Researchers used genomic DNA as the template to profile TCR beta VDJ and CDR3. TCRdb recomputed calls from the reads with MiXCR, one row per CDR3 protein. Among about 180,000 distinct CDR3 sequences listed, around 50% were seen once. The V gene's germline CDR1 is SNHLY and CDR2 FYNNEI. V lost 8 bases, J lost 4 bases, and 2 bases stayed unmatched. CDR3 length: 11 residues. Notes on this clonotype: Its target is unknown.

Study results and caveats: Patients had roughly 30 CD8+ CDR3 sequences in common with controls (the shared set).

Patients chosen for sequencing had shown CD8+CD57+ cell expansion by flow cytometry. Patients, without exception, had severe acquired aplastic anemia. Patients had not yet gotten any therapy when their blood was taken for sampling. The V call is TRBV2, the J call TRBJ2-7, with 7 bases aligning to TRBD2. The sample taken for sequencing was sorted CD4+, CD8+, or CD8+CD57+ T cells (not recorded which) from PBMCs. The source of this sequence is a human donor with aplastic anemia. The CDR3 here is CASVGGYEQYF. The CDR3 nucleotides are TGTGCCAGCGTGGGGGGGTACGAGCAGTACTTC.